The rows below give T cell receptor beta chains drawn from one sample of a study of blood T cell repertoires in COVID-19. Generated by immunoSEQ multiplex PCR, the TCRdb table keeps only in-frame clones and is missing some. The sample consists of approximately 210,000 clones, 75% to 90% of them appearing once. The sample consisted of peripheral blood. The receptors stem from a woman aged 40 to 49 with acute or convalescent COVID-19. The CDR3 runs from the conserved cysteine through the conserved F or W. Each record gives: CDR3 protein, CDR3 DNA, clone size, J gene, V gene, D gene. The D gene is left open where the match is weak. Expanded clones get a size class; other rows say once, few or many, or leave the size out.

CDR3: CASSLFGGPNTGELFF
DNA: TGTGCCAGCAGCTTATTTGGTGGGCCAAACACCGGGGAGCTGTTTTTT
size: NA
J: TRBJ2-2
V: TRBV7-3
D: NA

CDR3: CASSLQGQGEGKLFF
DNA: TGCGCCAGCAGCTTGCAAGGACAGGGGGAGGGAAAACTGTTTTTT
size: NA
J: TRBJ1-4
V: TRBV5-1
D: TRBD1

CDR3: CASGLVPGSIYNEQFF
DNA: TGTGCTAGTGGTTTGGTACCAGGGTCCATTTACAATGAGCAGTTCTTC
size: NA
J: TRBJ2-1
V: TRBV12-5
D: NA

CDR3: CASRSGGNSNQPQHF
DNA: TGTGCCAGCAGGTCAGGGGGGAATAGCAATCAGCCCCAGCATTTT
size: NA
J: TRBJ1-5
V: TRBV2
D: TRBD1

CDR3: CASRERTGIGGQPQHF
DNA: TGTGCCAGCAGAGAAAGAACAGGGATTGGTGGTCAGCCCCAGCATTTT
size: once
J: TRBJ1-5
V: TRBV2
D: NA

CDR3: CASSLDSQGLLGLAFF
DNA: TGCGCCAGCAGCCTCGACTCACAGGGTCTCCTCGGGTTAGCTTTCTTT
size: NA
J: TRBJ1-1
V: TRBV4-1
D: NA

CDR3: CATSRETGPDNEQFF
DNA: TGTGCCACCAGCAGAGAGACTGGCCCAGACAATGAGCAGTTCTTC
size: NA
J: TRBJ2-1
V: TRBV15
D: NA

CDR3: CASSESQRGSSYNEQFF
DNA: TGCGCCAGCAGTGAGTCGCAGCGGGGGAGCTCCTACAATGAGCAGTTCTTC
size: NA
J: TRBJ2-1
V: TRBV10-1
D: TRBD2

CDR3: CASSEQAHYGYTF
DNA: TGTGCCAGCAGTGAACAGGCTCACTATGGCTACACCTTC
size: NA
J: TRBJ1-2
V: TRBV6-1
D: NA

CDR3: CASWTGDSGELFF
DNA: TGTGCCAGCTGGACAGGGGACTCCGGGGAGCTGTTTTTT
size: NA
J: TRBJ2-2
V: TRBV6-5
D: TRBD1

CDR3: CASSQKTGRTNEKLFF
DNA: TGTGCCAGCAGCCAAAAGACAGGGAGGACTAATGAAAAACTGTTTTTT
size: few
J: TRBJ1-4
V: TRBV5-4
D: TRBD1

CDR3: CASSERLGAYSSGANVLTF
DNA: TGTGCCAGCAGTGAGCGTTTGGGAGCTTATAGCTCTGGGGCCAACGTCCTGACTTTC
size: NA
J: TRBJ2-6
V: TRBV2
D: NA

CDR3: CASGAHAGDYGYTF
DNA: TGTGCTAGTGGCGCTCACGCGGGGGACTATGGCTACACCTTC
size: once
J: TRBJ1-2
V: TRBV12-5
D: NA

CDR3: CASSLERVRGNEQFF
DNA: TGTGCCAGCAGCTTGGAGCGGGTGCGAGGCAATGAGCAGTTCTTC
size: NA
J: TRBJ2-1
V: TRBV11-2
D: NA

CDR3: CASSYGTGRGEKLFF
DNA: TGTGCCAGCTCCTATGGGACAGGGAGAGGCGAAAAACTGTTTTTT
size: NA
J: TRBJ1-4
V: TRBV6-5
D: TRBD1

CDR3: CASIPDRSTDTQYF
DNA: TGTGCCAGCATCCCCGACAGGAGCACAGATACGCAGTATTTT
size: NA
J: TRBJ2-3
V: TRBV6-6
D: NA

CDR3: CASSPRGTTNEKLFF
DNA: TGTGCCAGCAGTCCCCGGGGGACCACTAATGAAAAACTGTTTTTT
size: NA
J: TRBJ1-4
V: TRBV2
D: NA

CDR3: CASSYEFGETQYF
DNA: TGTGCCAGCAGTTACGAGTTCGGAGAGACCCAGTACTTC
size: NA
J: TRBJ2-5
V: TRBV6-5
D: NA

CDR3: CASSLQTAEAFF
DNA: TGTGCCAGCAGCCTACAGACAGCTGAAGCTTTCTTT
size: NA
J: TRBJ1-1
V: TRBV7-2
D: NA

CDR3: CASSSIGFSTDTQYF
DNA: TGTGCCAGCAGCTCTATCGGGTTTAGCACAGATACGCAGTATTTT
size: NA
J: TRBJ2-3
V: TRBV5-4
D: NA

CDR3: CASSSKTGGSDTQYF
DNA: TGTGCCAGCAGCTCTAAGACAGGGGGCTCAGATACGCAGTATTTT
size: NA
J: TRBJ2-3
V: TRBV5-4
D: TRBD1

CDR3: CATSSAPGDNQPQHF
DNA: TGTGCCACCAGCAGTGCCCCAGGGGACAATCAGCCCCAGCATTTT
size: NA
J: TRBJ1-5
V: TRBV15
D: NA

CDR3: CASGPSAADHYGYTF
DNA: TGTGCTAGTGGTCCCTCGGCGGCTGACCACTATGGCTACACCTTC
size: NA
J: TRBJ1-2
V: TRBV12-5
D: NA

CDR3: CASSRDRGYGYTF
DNA: TGTGCCAGCAGCAGGGACAGGGGCTATGGCTACACCTTC
size: NA
J: TRBJ1-2
V: TRBV11-2
D: TRBD1

CDR3: CASSFRGQIYEAFF
DNA: TGCGCCAGCAGCTTTCGTGGACAGATATATGAAGCTTTCTTT
size: NA
J: TRBJ1-1
V: TRBV5-1
D: NA

CDR3: CSVGRGDQETQYF
DNA: TGCAGCGTAGGCCGAGGCGACCAAGAGACCCAGTACTTC
size: NA
J: TRBJ2-5
V: TRBV29-1
D: NA

CDR3: CASSQQAGGPWETQYF
DNA: TGTGCCAGCAGCCAACAAGCGGGGGGGCCTTGGGAGACCCAGTACTTC
size: NA
J: TRBJ2-5
V: TRBV3-1/TRBV3-2
D: TRBD2

CDR3: CATRYGANTEAFF
DNA: TGTGCCACCCGTTATGGGGCCAACACTGAAGCTTTCTTT
size: NA
J: TRBJ1-1
V: TRBV2
D: NA

CDR3: CASSPRQKIGYGYTF
DNA: TGTGCCAGCAGCCCCCGACAGAAAATAGGCTATGGCTACACCTTC
size: NA
J: TRBJ1-2
V: TRBV3-1/TRBV3-2
D: NA

CDR3: CASSLSTWDSLNTEAFF
DNA: TGTGCCAGCAGCTTATCCACCTGGGACAGTCTTAACACTGAAGCTTTCTTT
size: NA
J: TRBJ1-1
V: TRBV11-3
D: TRBD1

CDR3: CASSLAVVTGGNTEAFF
DNA: TGTGCCAGCAGCTTAGCGGTCGTAACAGGGGGGAACACTGAAGCTTTCTTT
size: NA
J: TRBJ1-1
V: TRBV7-4
D: TRBD1

CDR3: CASSVGGYQEETQYF
DNA: TGTGCCAGCAGCGTCGGGGGTTATCAGGAAGAGACCCAGTACTTC
size: NA
J: TRBJ2-5
V: TRBV9
D: NA

CDR3: CASSLIVQAVTEAFF
DNA: TGTGCCAGCAGCTTGATCGTACAGGCAGTCACTGAAGCTTTCTTT
size: once
J: TRBJ1-1
V: TRBV5-5
D: NA

CDR3: CATSDRRLAGEETQYF
DNA: TGTGCCACCAGTGATCGGCGCCTAGCGGGCGAAGAGACCCAGTACTTC
size: NA
J: TRBJ2-5
V: TRBV24-1
D: TRBD2

CDR3: CASSHPDRGFNQPQHF
DNA: TGTGCCAGCAGCCACCCAGACAGGGGATTCAATCAGCCCCAGCATTTT
size: NA
J: TRBJ1-5
V: TRBV7-2
D: TRBD1